These 13 T cell receptor beta chains share one sample of origin, sequenced in a study of blood T cell repertoires in COVID-19 (dated by TCRdb to about 2020). The library was prepared using the immunoSEQ multiplex PCR assay. Not all clones reach the TCRdb copy of this immuneACCESS table, which keeps in-frame sequences only. Checked studies attribute under half of the gap to unresolved V genes and leave the rest unexplained. A total of about 110,000 clones appear in this sample, approximately 87% of them only once. The ten largest clones represent 18% of the sample. Sequences were obtained from peripheral blood. All receptors derive from a woman aged 60 to 75 with acute or convalescent COVID-19.

The V and J genes are TRBV6-1 and TRBJ1-5; D is ambiguous. Germline assignment: CDR1 MNHNS and CDR2 SASEGT. CDR3 length: 15 residues. V lost 1 base and J 4 bases, leaving 11 bases between the germline ends. The CDR3 DNA reads as TGTGCCAGCAGTGAAGGGCAGGCTTTTAATCAGCCCCAGCATTTT. This gives the protein CASSEGQAFNQPQHF.

The chain combines TRBV29-1 with TRBJ1-1, with unresolved D. The CDR3 extends over 12 amino acids. V lost 1 base and J lost 6, with 9 bases in between. From germline, CDR1 is SQVTM and CDR2 ANQGSEA. The CDR3 nucleotides are TGCAGCGTTGAAGGGTCGCGCGCTGAAGCTTTCTTT. Protein product: CSVEGSRAEAFF. The whole variable domain, filled in from reference TRBV29-1 and TRBJ1-1, reads SAVISQKPSRDICQRGTSLTIQCQVDSQVTMMFWYRQQPGQSLTLIATANQGSEATYESGFVIDKFPISRPNLTFSTLTVSNMSPEDSSIYLCSVEGSRAEAFFGQGTRLTVV.

The chain employs TRBV7-2 and TRBJ1-5, with D perhaps TRBD1 (5 bases). The CDR3 length is 14 residues. Germline CDR1 reads SGHTA; CDR2 reads FQGNSA. V dropped 3 bases and J dropped 3 bases, with 9 bases sitting between them. In DNA form, the CDR3 reads TGTGCCAGCAGCTTTCAGGGATCCAATCAGCCCCAGCATTTT. This sequence encodes CASSFQGSNQPQHF.

V usage is TRBV7-3 and J usage is TRBJ2-1; 10 bases agree with TRBD2. Per the germline V gene, CDR1 is SGHTA and CDR2 is FQGTGA. The CDR3 totals 15 residues. The ends lost 2 bases at V and 9 bases at J; junction bases unmatched: 7. The CDR3 sequence: CASSLLAGEWGEQFF. CDR3 DNA: TGTGCCAGCAGCTTACTAGCGGGAGAATGGGGTGAGCAGTTCTTC.

This chain links TRBV3-1 (or the pseudogene TRBV3-2) with TRBJ1-2, with D possibly TRBD1 on 6 matching bases. The CDR3 has 13 amino acids. Germline CDR1 is LGHDT and CDR2 is YNNKEL (reference sequence). With 7 bases removed from V and 6 bases from J, the gap between germline ends came to 15 bases. The CDR3 sequence: CASTLQGYHGYTF. CDR3 coding DNA: TGTGCCAGCACCCTACAGGGATATCATGGCTACACCTTC.

This clone was detected a few times. V and J are TRBV6-5 and TRBJ2-7; 16 positions match TRBD2. Germline CDR1 is MNHEY and CDR2 is SVGAGI. The CDR3 covers 16 residues. V shed 2 bases and J 2 bases; nucleotides not matched to a gene: 0. CDR3: CASSYGTSGGAYEQYF. The CDR3 DNA sequence: TGTGCCAGCAGTTACGGGACTAGCGGGGGGGCCTACGAGCAGTACTTC.

The CDR3 reads CASSPPSGLSSNQPQHF. The CDR3 region has the DNA TGTGCCAGTAGTCCCCCCTCTGGACTATCTAGCAATCAGCCCCAGCATTTT. The V and J genes are TRBV19 and TRBJ1-5; D is uncertain. The CDR3 runs 17 residues. Germline V CDR1 and CDR2: LNHDA, SQIVND (reference sequence). V was trimmed by 5 bases and J by 0 bases, leaving 17 bases between them. The complete variable domain, with remaining parts taken from reference TRBV19 and TRBJ1-5, reads DGGITQSPKYLFRKEGQNVTLSCEQNLNHDAMYWYRQDPGQGLRLIYYSQIVNDFQKGDIAEGYSVSREKKESFPLTVTSAQKNPTAFYLCASSPPSGLSSNQPQHFGDGTRLSIL.

This chain connects TRBV19 to TRBJ2-7, with TRBD2 as a possible D gene (6 bases). Germline V CDR1 and CDR2: LNHDA, SQIVND (reference sequence). The germline V and J ends were trimmed by 7 bases and 4 bases, with 17 bases remaining between them. The CDR3 covers 14 residues. The CDR3 reads CASTPGGRIYEQYF. The CDR3 nucleotides read TGTGCCAGTACCCCTGGGGGGAGGATATACGAGCAGTACTTC. The full variable domain, its missing parts supplied by reference TRBV19 and TRBJ2-7, is DGGITQSPKYLFRKEGQNVTLSCEQNLNHDAMYWYRQDPGQGLRLIYYSQIVNDFQKGDIAEGYSVSREKKESFPLTVTSAQKNPTAFYLCASTPGGRIYEQYFGPGTRLTVT.

The chain employs TRBV6-5 and TRBJ1-2; D is unresolved. This CDR3 contains 14 residues. Per germline, CDR1 MNHEY and CDR2 SVGAGI. The V end was cut by 11 bases, the J end by 4 bases, with 20 bases between. CDR3 nucleotide sequence: TGTGCCGGCGCGCAGACCGGGAACCCCTATGGCTACACCTTC. Residues: CAGAQTGNPYGYTF.

This clone showed up just once. This chain links TRBV11-2 with TRBJ1-4, with D tentatively TRBD1 (6 bases). The V end was cut by 1 base, the J end by 5 bases, with 17 bases between. The CDR3 covers 17 residues. Germline V gene sequence: CDR1 SGHAT, CDR2 FQNNGV. The CDR3: CASSLGATGGSNEKLFF. The CDR3 region has the DNA TGTGCCAGCAGCTTAGGGGCTACGGGGGGCTCGAATGAAAAACTGTTTTTT.

This clone was recorded a few times. The chain carries TRBV18 and TRBJ1-5, with D possibly TRBD1 on 5 matching bases. V was pared by 9 bases and J by 0 bases, with 27 bases between. The germline gives CDR1 KGHSH, CDR2 LQKENI. The CDR3 is made up of 19 amino acids. This CDR3 is CARSTGGYSRTNSNQPQHF. CDR3 DNA: TGTGCCAGGTCCACCGGGGGATATTCCAGAACAAATAGCAATCAGCCCCAGCATTTT.

There are a few counts of this clone. The rearrangement uses TRBV27 and TRBJ2-6; TRBD1 might be the D (5 bases). The V and J ends lost 3 bases and 0 bases respectively, with 15 bases between them. The V gene's germline CDR1 is MNHEY and CDR2 SMNVEV (reference sequence). The CDR3 is made up of 18 amino acids. The CDR3 region has the DNA TGTGCCAGCAGTTTCTTGCGACAGTCAACCTCTGGGGCCAACGTCCTGACTTTC. Translation: CASSFLRQSTSGANVLTF. Full variable domain (missing parts from reference TRBV27 and TRBJ2-6): EAQVTQNPRYLITVTGKKLTVTCSQNMNHEYMSWYRQDPGLGLRQIYYSMNVEVTDKGDVPEGYKVSRKEKRNFPLILESPSPNQTSLYFCASSFLRQSTSGANVLTFGAGSRLTVL.

The chain employs TRBV7-8 and TRBJ1-2; D uncertain. CDR1 is SGHVS and CDR2 is FQNEAQ in the germline V gene. The CDR3 covers 12 residues. V was shortened by 3 bases and J by 4 bases, with 6 bases between the two germline ends. Written as DNA, the CDR3 is TGTGCCAGCAGCTTGGGCCCCTATGGCTACACCTTC. Translation gives CASSLGPYGYTF.